Shown below are 31 T cell receptor beta chains from a single sample sequenced in a study of blood T cell repertoires in COVID-19 (dated by TCRdb to about 2020). The method was the immunoSEQ multiplex PCR assay. TCRdb obtained this table from immuneACCESS and retained in-frame rearrangements with V and J assigned. These tables miss some clones; where compared with another copy, unresolved V genes account for less than half of the shortfall, and the remainder is unexplained. This sample comprises approximately 260,000 clones, around nine tenths of them detected only once. In total, the top ten clones hold approximately 2.2% of the sample. The sequenced sample consisted of peripheral blood. Every receptor here comes from a man in his forties or fifties with acute or convalescent COVID-19.

J is TRBJ1-6 and V is TRBV6-5; D is possibly TRBD1 (5 bases). Trimming took off 5 bases at V and 14 bases at J, with 19 bases between the two ends. The CDR3 is 14 residues long. Germline CDR1 reads MNHEY; CDR2 reads SVGAGI. The CDR3 DNA reads as TGTGCCAGCAGTCAAACAGGACTCGGGAGGGCCCTCCACTTT. Protein: CASSQTGLGRALHF.

The gene calls are TRBV18 and TRBJ1-1; a weak D match, TRBD1 (6 bases). Trimming removed 4 bases at V and 4 bases at J, with 13 bases between. Germline V gene data show CDR1 as KGHSH and CDR2 as LQKENI. This CDR3 region has 14 residues. Written as DNA, the CDR3 is TGTGCCAGCTCACTATATACAGGGACCACTGAAGCTTTCTTT. Translation gives CASSLYTGTTEAFF.

The rearrangement links TRBV19 to TRBJ1-2; D may be TRBD1 (6 bases). Per germline, CDR1 LNHDA and CDR2 SQIVND (reference sequence). The CDR3 is 16 residues long. The germline V and J ends were trimmed by 5 bases and 0 bases, with 16 bases remaining between them. CDR3 DNA sequence: TGTGCCAGTAGTTCGGACAGCGAACCAGCTAACTATGGCTACACCTTC. It codes for CASSSDSEPANYGYTF.

V gene TRBV7-9 combines with J gene TRBJ2-5, with a weak D call TRBD1 (5 bases). The CDR3 extends over 12 amino acids. Germline lookup yields CDR1 SEHNR and CDR2 FQNEAQ (reference sequence). The V gene lost 0 bases and the J gene lost 7 bases, with 6 bases spanning the gap. This CDR3 is CASSLAQGTQYF. CDR3 nucleotides: TGTGCCAGCAGCTTAGCGCAGGGGACCCAGTACTTC.

The gene calls are TRBV3-1 (or the pseudogene TRBV3-2) and TRBJ1-1, with D unclear. The CDR3 loop spans 18 amino acids. Germline-derived CDR1 and CDR2 are LGHDT and YNNKEL (reference sequence). V lost 1 base and J lost 1, with 19 bases in between. In DNA, the CDR3 is TGTGCCAGCAGCCAAGCCCCGCCAGGAATAGTCTCGAACACTGAAGCTTTCTTT. Protein: CASSQAPPGIVSNTEAFF.

The V gene is TRBV11-2, the J gene TRBJ1-3; 10 positions agree with TRBD1. The CDR3 consists of 15 residues. CDR1 and CDR2 from the germline V gene are SGHAT and FQNNGV. Trimming took 4 bases from V and 2 from J; bases not matched to a gene: 2. The CDR3 sequence is CASSSDRGAGNTIYF. In DNA, the CDR3 is TGTGCCAGCAGCTCGGACAGGGGGGCTGGAAACACCATATATTTT.

This chain connects TRBV4-1 to TRBJ1-4, with a possible D match to TRBD1 (6 bases). Germline assignment: CDR1 MGHRA and CDR2 YSYEKL. With 5 bases removed from V and 5 bases from J, the gap between germline ends came to 12 bases. The CDR3 consists of 14 residues. CDR3 coding DNA: TGCGCCAGCAGCGATGGGCAGGGGAATGAAAAACTGTTTTTT. Translation: CASSDGQGNEKLFF.

The rearrangement uses TRBV29-1 and TRBJ2-1, with TRBD2 as a possible D gene (7 bases). V was shortened by 7 bases and J by 1 base, with 14 bases between the two germline ends. CDR1 and CDR2 from the germline V gene are SQVTM and ANQGSEA. This CDR3 region has 14 residues. CDR3 protein: CSGLGGTSYNEQFF. In DNA form, the CDR3 reads TGCAGCGGCCTCGGGGGGACATCCTACAATGAGCAGTTCTTC.

This rearrangement joins TRBV6-6 to TRBJ2-1; 9 nucleotides line up with TRBD1. In germline, CDR1 is MNHNY, CDR2 SVGAGI (reference sequence). The CDR3 extends over 15 amino acids. J was trimmed by 7 bases and V by 6 bases; bases with no gene match: 10. This chain's CDR3 is CASRQPGQGINEQFF. Here the CDR3 DNA reads TGTGCCAGCAGGCAACCGGGACAGGGCATTAATGAGCAGTTCTTC.

This chain connects TRBV9 to TRBJ1-5; weak D call: TRBD1 (6 bases). The CDR3 has 15 residues. Germline lookup yields CDR1 SGDLS and CDR2 YYNGEE. Deletions cut 3 bases from V and 1 base from J, with 11 bases between. The CDR3 sequence is CASSGSGTSNQPQHF. In DNA, the CDR3 is TGTGCCAGCAGCGGATCCGGGACAAGCAATCAGCCCCAGCATTTT.

This rearrangement joins TRBV4-1 to TRBJ2-3; 9 positions agree with TRBD1. CDR3 size: 16 residues. V was pared by 3 bases and J by 7 bases, with 11 bases of the junction left unmatched. From germline, CDR1 is MGHRA and CDR2 YSYEKL. Here the CDR3 reads CASSHDDRGLLYTQYF. CDR3 DNA sequence: TGCGCCAGCAGCCACGACGACAGGGGGTTATTGTATACGCAGTATTTT.

The chain is built from TRBV7-3 and TRBJ2-3, with 10 bases matching TRBD2. Trimming cost V 4 bases and J 1 base; bases outside gene matches: 2. This CDR3 has 15 amino acids. Germline CDR1 SGHTA, CDR2 FQGTGA. This CDR3 reads CASSSGLAGTDTQYF. CDR3 in DNA: TGTGCCAGCAGCTCCGGACTAGCGGGCACAGATACGCAGTATTTT.

This rearrangement joins TRBV3-1 (or the pseudogene TRBV3-2) to TRBJ2-3; 9 nucleotides match TRBD2. With V trimmed by 4 bases and J by 0 bases, 5 bases remained unmatched. This CDR3 contains 16 residues. Germline V lookup: CDR1 LGHDT, CDR2 YNNKEL (reference sequence). The CDR3 loop is CASSPSSGVSTDTQYF. CDR3 sequence (DNA): TGTGCCAGCAGCCCTTCTAGCGGGGTTAGCACAGATACGCAGTATTTT.

On this clone itself: The sample carries other DNA sequences with the same CDR3. V gene TRBV7-3 combines with J gene TRBJ2-5; tentative D call: TRBD2 (5 bases). The CDR3 totals 13 residues. V lost 5 bases and J 0 bases, leaving 7 bases between the germline ends. Per germline, CDR1 SGHTA and CDR2 FQGTGA. The CDR3 loop reads CASSRGDQETQYF. CDR3 coding DNA: TGTGCCAGCAGCCGGGGAGACCAAGAGACCCAGTACTTC.

This sequence joins TRBV7-9 and TRBJ1-1; D is unclear. CDR1 SEHNR and CDR2 FQNEAQ come from the germline V gene (reference sequence). V was cut by 5 bases and J by 7 bases, with 8 bases left in between. The length of the CDR3 is 11 residues. CDR3 amino acids: CASSLGDEAFF. The CDR3 nucleotides are TGTGCCAGCAGCCTCGGAGATGAAGCTTTCTTT.

The rearrangement links TRBV7-9 to TRBJ2-5; weak D call: TRBD2 (5 bases). The germline V gene has CDR1 SEHNR and CDR2 FQNEAQ (reference sequence). This CDR3 is built from 14 residues. V lost 3 bases and J 4 bases, leaving 12 bases between the germline ends. The CDR3 DNA reads TGTGCCAGCAGCTTGGACTCCGCGGCAGAGACCCAGTACTTC. This gives the protein CASSLDSAAETQYF.

The chain joins TRBV7-9 to TRBJ2-3, with 10 bases lining up with TRBD1. The CDR3 covers 14 residues. Germline V CDR1 and CDR2: SEHNR, FQNEAQ (reference sequence). V lost 3 bases and J lost 4; bases outside the gene matches: 1. CDR3: CASSLGQGPDTQYF. For the CDR3, the DNA is TGTGCCAGCAGCTTGGGACAGGGGCCAGATACGCAGTATTTT. Variable domain in full (rest from reference TRBV7-9 and TRBJ2-3): DTGVSQNPRHKITKRGQNVTFRCDPISEHNRLYWYRQTLGQGPEFLTYFQNEAQLEKSRLLSDRFSAERPKGSFSTLEIQRTEQGDSAMYLCASSLGQGPDTQYFGPGTRLTVL.

The chain recombines TRBV7-6 with TRBJ2-6, with D perhaps matching TRBD1 (5 bases). V lost 4 bases to trimming and J lost 2 bases, with 9 bases between them. CDR1 SGHVS and CDR2 FNYEAQ come from the germline V gene. The CDR3 runs to 15 residues. The CDR3 protein is CASSSRVAGANVLTF. Written as DNA, the CDR3 is TGTGCCAGCAGCTCCAGGGTCGCTGGGGCCAACGTCCTGACTTTC.

The rearrangement uses TRBV7-2 and TRBJ1-2; 8 bases align to TRBD1. Germline CDR1 reads SGHTA; CDR2 reads FQGNSA. This CDR3 contains 14 residues. With V trimmed by 2 bases and J by 5 bases, 4 bases remained unmatched. CDR3 residues: CASSLFDRGYGYTF. The CDR3 DNA sequence: TGTGCCAGCAGCTTATTCGACAGGGGTTATGGCTACACCTTC.

This sequence joins TRBV24-1 and TRBJ2-5, with TRBD1 identical over 7 bases. The CDR3 sequence is 13 residues long. The junction had 10 bases not matched to a gene; V was cut back by 12 bases and J by 4 bases. Germline V gene sequence: CDR1 KGHDR, CDR2 SFDVKD. Here the CDR3 reads CAVGGQSLETQYF. The CDR3 DNA is TGTGCCGTAGGGGGACAGTCCTTAGAGACCCAGTACTTC.

The chain couples TRBV2 to TRBJ2-7; 10 bases line up with TRBD1. The junction had 10 bases not matched to a gene; V was cut back by 4 bases and J by 4 bases. Germline lookup yields CDR1 SNHLY and CDR2 FYNNEI. The length of the CDR3 is 16 residues. CDR3 protein: CASSGWGQGTIYEQYF. CDR3 bases: TGTGCCAGCAGTGGATGGGGACAGGGGACTATTTACGAGCAGTACTTC. Together with reference TRBV2 and TRBJ2-7, the CDR3 gives the full variable domain: EPEVTQTPSHQVTQMGQEVILRCVPISNHLYFYWYRQILGQKVEFLVSFYNNEISEKSEIFDDQFSVERPDGSNFTLKIRSTKLEDSAMYFCASSGWGQGTIYEQYFGPGTRLTVT.

The chain carries TRBV5-1 and TRBJ2-1, with 14 bases identical to TRBD2. CDR1 is SGHRS and CDR2 is YFSETQ in the germline V gene. This CDR3 comprises 17 residues. Unmatched junction bases numbered 8, after V lost 3 bases and J lost 6 bases. CDR3 loop: CASSSRPTSGGANEQFF. The CDR3 region has the DNA TGCGCCAGCAGCTCACGGCCGACTAGCGGGGGGGCCAATGAGCAGTTCTTC.

The rearrangement uses TRBV25-1 and TRBJ1-5; 7 bases match TRBD1. Trimming removed 6 bases from V and 7 bases from J; junction bases left unmatched: 3. This CDR3 region has 12 residues. The germline gives CDR1 MGHDK, CDR2 SYGVNS. CDR3 DNA: TGTGCCAGCAGGACAGGGACCCAGCCCCAGCATTTT. This sequence encodes CASRTGTQPQHF.

The V gene is TRBV11-2, the J gene TRBJ1-1; TRBD1 agrees at 7 bases. V trimming: 5 bases; J trimming: 6 bases; junction bases outside the gene matches: 3. Germline-derived CDR1 and CDR2 are SGHAT and FQNNGV. The CDR3 is 12 residues long. In DNA, the CDR3 is TGTGCCAGCAGCCACGGGACAGCTGAAGCTTTCTTT. Its protein is CASSHGTAEAFF.

V is TRBV10-3 and J is TRBJ2-7; D is tentatively TRBD1 or TRBD2 (7 bases each). Trimming shortened V by 6 bases and J by 6 bases, and 21 bases separated the two germline ends. This CDR3 spans 15 amino acids. Germline CDR1 is ENHRY and CDR2 is SYGVKD. CDR3 coding DNA: TGTGCCATCAGGGAGGGGGGGACAGTGTTAGGCGAGCAGTACTTC. Translating it yields CAIREGGTVLGEQYF.

CDR3 DNA sequence: TGTGCCAGTAGTACGAGACGGACAGGAGGCACCGGGGAGCTGTTTTTT. It encodes CASSTRRTGGTGELFF. The V and J genes are TRBV19 and TRBJ2-2; TRBD1 aligns across 7 bases. Germline CDR1 reads LNHDA; CDR2 reads SQIVND (reference sequence). This CDR3 is 16 amino acids long. J lost 4 bases, V lost 4 bases, and 9 bases had no gene match.

This chain joins TRBV6-4 and TRBJ2-1, with 9 bases aligning to TRBD2. V lost 6 bases, J lost 6 bases, and 9 bases stayed unmatched. CDR1 is MRHNA and CDR2 is SNTAGT in the germline V gene. The CDR3 is 15 amino acids. For the CDR3, the DNA is TGTGCCAGCAGCGACGCGGGGGGGCCGCGCAATGAGCAGTTCTTC. Its protein product is CASSDAGGPRNEQFF.

The chain links TRBV19 to TRBJ2-7; TRBD1 matches at 9 bases. The trim removed 6 bases at V and 5 bases at J, leaving 5 bases unmatched. CDR3 length: 13 residues. Per the germline V gene, CDR1 is LNHDA and CDR2 is SQIVND (reference sequence). CDR3 bases: TGTGCCAGTAGGACGACAGGGGGTAACGAGCAGTACTTC. Translating it yields CASRTTGGNEQYF.

The V and J genes are TRBV29-1 and TRBJ1-4, with 7 nucleotides matching TRBD1. Germline V lookup: CDR1 SQVTM, CDR2 ANQGSEA. The CDR3 extends over 13 amino acids. The V and J ends lost 4 bases and 4 bases, in that order; junction bases with no gene match: 3. CDR3 nucleotide sequence: TGCAGCGTTGTTGCAGGGGGTAATGAAAAACTGTTTTTT. This gives the protein CSVVAGGNEKLFF.

The chain uses TRBV6-5 and TRBJ2-6; TRBD2 might be the D (6 bases). The CDR3 has 14 residues. The V and J ends lost 6 bases and 3 bases respectively, with 9 bases between them. Germline loops: CDR1 MNHEY, CDR2 SVGAGI. The CDR3 reads CASSKAGGANVLTF. In nucleotides, the CDR3 is TGTGCCAGCAGCAAAGCGGGTGGGGCCAACGTCCTGACTTTC.

This clone has just one count. The chain employs TRBV3-1 (or the pseudogene TRBV3-2) and TRBJ1-2; D is uncertain. The CDR3 loop spans 13 amino acids. V shed 0 bases and J shed 8 bases, with 10 bases lying between them. From germline, CDR1 is LGHDT and CDR2 YNNKEL (reference sequence). In nucleotides, the CDR3 is TGTGCCAGCAGCCAAGACCTCTCCGGGGGCTACACCTTC. It is translated as CASSQDLSGGYTF.